This paragraph reports one T cell receptor beta chain. It is likely a read error, because the conserved phenylalanine at the end of the CDR3 is missing. Bulk tissue was left unsorted, and RNA and DNA were co-extracted from about 20-30 mg of it. The sample comes from a study of tumor-infiltrating lymphocytes in primary liver carcinoma. Constant-region priming of 500 to 550 ng total RNA yielded TCR beta cDNA. Libraries of TCR beta came from three nested multiplex PCR rounds with slightly modified ARM-PCR. A C-beta reverse primer and TRBV1-TRBV30 forward primers served in each of the first two PCR rounds, at 9 to 10 cycles apiece. One entry per CDR3 protein results from TCRdb running MiXCR on the multiplex PCR reads. The table lists 99,000 or so distinct CDR3 sequences, over 55% of them singletons. V lost 4 bases and J 4 bases, leaving 13 bases between the germline ends. CDR1 GTSNPN and CDR2 SVGIG come from the germline V gene (reference sequence). The CDR3 length is 13 residues.

This TCR was recovered from a woman aged 55-69 years with primary liver carcinoma and hepatitis B virus infection. The chain recombines TRBV30 with TRBJ2-5; possible D gene TRBD2, 6 bases. The source material was liver tumor tissue from sampling region 5. As to subset: tumor region T5, tumor centre. CDR3 DNA: TGTGCCTGGACCCCGCCCGGGAGAGAGACCCAGTACATC. This codes for CAWTPPGRETQYI.